The 19 T cell receptor beta chains in this list originate from one sample, sequenced in a study of CD8 T cells in Susac syndrome. Random-hexamer reverse transcription was applied to roughly 0.45 to 1 ug RNA. TCRdb passed the immunoSEQ multiplex PCR reads through MiXCR, listing each CDR3 protein once. The sample lists under 150,000 distinct CDR3 sequences; approximately 79% were seen once. Sequenced: CD8+ T cells from PBMCs. Receptor source: a human donor with multiple sclerosis.

The chain uses TRBV7-8 and TRBJ2-7; D ambiguous. V lost 2 bases to trimming and J lost 5 bases, with 13 bases between them. CDR1 is SGHVS, CDR2 FQNEAQ, per germline. CDR3 length: 14 residues. The CDR3 spells CASSLLGLGDEQYF. The DNA of the CDR3 is TGTGCCAGCAGCTTACTCGGGTTAGGCGACGAGCAGTACTTC.

The chain couples TRBV13 to TRBJ1-2; no clear D gene. The ends were cut back, 0 bases at V and 4 bases at J, with 12 bases in the middle. This CDR3 region has 15 residues. In germline, CDR1 is PRHDT, CDR2 FYEKMQ (reference sequence). The CDR3 spells CASSLGPRQPYGYTF. CDR3 nucleotides: TGTGCCAGCAGCTTAGGTCCAAGGCAGCCCTATGGCTACACCTTC.

The rearrangement uses TRBV4-2 and TRBJ2-1; D is uncertain. Germline V lookup: CDR1 LGHNA, CDR2 YNFKEQ. CDR3 length: 16 amino acids. V was cut by 0 bases and J by 2 bases, with 11 bases left in between. CDR3 nucleotides: TGTGCCAGCAGCCAAGATCTTGGCGAAACCTACAATGAGCAGTTCTTC. Protein: CASSQDLGETYNEQFF.

This sequence joins TRBV27 and TRBJ1-2; the D gene is possibly TRBD1 (6 bases). CDR1 MNHEY and CDR2 SMNVEV come from the germline V gene (reference sequence). The CDR3 length is 15 residues. With 6 bases removed from V and 8 bases from J, the gap between germline ends came to 22 bases. As DNA, the CDR3 is TGTGCCAGCAGCAGTCTGGACAGTCTTCGCCGAGGCTACACCTTC. The encoded protein is CASSSLDSLRRGYTF.

This chain connects TRBV28 to TRBJ2-7; D gene uncertain. Germline values: CDR1 MDHEN, CDR2 SYDVKM. V lost 3 bases to trimming and J lost 1 base, with 13 bases between them. The CDR3 is made up of 15 amino acids. CDR3 DNA: TGTGCCAGCAGTTTTACCCCGGGCCGTTCCTACGAGCAGTACTTC. This translates into CASSFTPGRSYEQYF.

The chain employs TRBV20-1 and TRBJ1-2; 9 bases match TRBD1. CDR1 and CDR2 (germline): DFQATT, SNEGSKA (reference sequence). V was clipped by 6 bases and J by 3 bases; unmatched bases: 5. This CDR3 contains 13 residues. Here the CDR3 reads CSAGDREDYGYTF. The CDR3 coding sequence is TGCAGTGCCGGGGACAGGGAGGACTATGGCTACACCTTC.

The chain has TRBV19 and TRBJ2-2; 11 bases fit TRBD1. V lost 8 bases, J lost 2 bases, and 4 bases stayed unmatched. This CDR3 has 15 amino acids. Germline loops: CDR1 LNHDA, CDR2 SQIVND (reference sequence). The CDR3 DNA reads as TGTGCCAGTGGGGGACAGGGGGTTAACACCGGGGAGCTGTTTTTT. Translating gives CASGGQGVNTGELFF.

This rearrangement joins TRBV12-3 or TRBV12-4 to TRBJ2-2, with 10 positions matching TRBD2. V shed 3 bases, J shed 7 bases, and the junction held 8 bases outside the gene matches. The CDR3 spans 16 residues. Here the CDR3 reads CASSFSGRADDGELFF. CDR3 bases: TGTGCCAGCAGTTTCAGCGGGAGGGCCGATGACGGGGAGCTGTTTTTT.

V gene TRBV7-2 combines with J gene TRBJ1-1, with D tentatively TRBD1 (5 bases). Between the trimmed V and J ends, which lost 2 bases and 1 base, there was a span of 14 bases. In germline, CDR1 is SGHTA, CDR2 FQGNSA. CDR3 length: 16 amino acids. CDR3 sequence: CASSLIGRRGNTEAFF. DNA of the CDR3: TGTGCCAGCAGCTTAATAGGCAGGAGGGGGAACACTGAAGCTTTCTTT. Complete variable domain (other parts from reference TRBV7-2 and TRBJ1-1): GAGVSQSPSNKVTEKGKDVELRCDPISGHTALYWYRQSLGQGLEFLIYFQGNSAPDKSGLPSDRFSAERTGGSVSTLTIQRTQQEDSAVYLCASSLIGRRGNTEAFFGQGTRLTVV.

The CDR3 sequence: CATSNSQDREGNSPLHF. CDR3 sequence (DNA): TGTGCCACCAGCAACTCGCAGGACAGGGAAGGAAATTCACCCCTCCACTTT. The chain is built from TRBV15 and TRBJ1-6; TRBD1 agrees at 8 bases. This CDR3 region has 17 residues. Germline V lookup: CDR1 LNHNV, CDR2 YYDKDF (reference sequence). The junction had 12 bases not matched to a gene; V was cut back by 4 bases and J by 7 bases. The whole variable domain, remainder taken from reference TRBV15 and TRBJ1-6, is DAMVIQNPRYQVTQFGKPVTLSCSQTLNHNVMYWYQQKSSQAPKLLFHYYDKDFNNEADTPDNFQSRRPNTSFCFLDIRSPGLGDTAMYLCATSNSQDREGNSPLHFGNGTRLTVT.

The V call is TRBV7-8, the J call TRBJ1-5; D gene uncertain. Trimming removed 5 bases at V and 3 bases at J, with 14 bases between. Per germline, CDR1 SGHVS and CDR2 FQNEAQ. This CDR3 comprises 15 residues. In nucleotides, the CDR3 is TGTGCCAGCAGCCCGACTGGGCCCTACAATCAGCCCCAGCATTTT. Amino acids: CASSPTGPYNQPQHF.

V is TRBV6-1 and J is TRBJ2-3; 7 bases align to TRBD2. The germline gives CDR1 MNHNS, CDR2 SASEGT. The CDR3 runs to 13 residues. V shed 8 bases and J 6 bases; nucleotides not matched to a gene: 8. CDR3 sequence: CASSRTRGDTQYF. The CDR3, as DNA: TGTGCCAGCTCCCGGACTAGAGGGGATACGCAGTATTTT.

This chain uses TRBV27 with TRBJ1-2; D unclear. This CDR3 has 15 residues. Germline assignment: CDR1 MNHEY and CDR2 SMNVEV (reference sequence). V lost 5 bases and J 6 bases, leaving 19 bases between the germline ends. CDR3 in amino acids: CASSLTMEMVDGYTF. In DNA form, the CDR3 reads TGTGCCAGCAGTCTTACGATGGAGATGGTGGATGGCTACACCTTC.

V usage is TRBV15 and J usage is TRBJ1-1; no firm D call. The CDR3 spans 15 residues. Germline V gene lookup returns CDR1 LNHNV and CDR2 YYDKDF (reference sequence). V lost 0 bases and J 0 bases, leaving 8 bases between the germline ends. CDR3 nucleotide sequence: TGTGCCACCAGCAGAGAGTGGGGAATGAACACTGAAGCTTTCTTT. Translating it yields CATSREWGMNTEAFF.

The V gene is TRBV27, the J gene TRBJ1-2; D gene uncertain. CDR3 length: 18 amino acids. Germline lookup yields CDR1 MNHEY and CDR2 SMNVEV (reference sequence). V lost 6 bases to trimming and J lost 0 bases, with 23 bases between them. CDR3 sequence reads: CASSPWSHKGLANYGYTF. The CDR3, as DNA: TGTGCCAGCAGCCCCTGGTCCCACAAAGGATTAGCTAACTATGGCTACACCTTC.

This rearrangement joins TRBV4-3 to TRBJ2-2; D unclear. Trimming removed 4 bases at V and 0 bases at J, with 6 bases between. In germline, CDR1 is LGHNA, CDR2 YSLEER. CDR3 size: 14 residues. DNA for the CDR3: TGCGCCAGCAGCCTAATAGCGAACACCGGGGAGCTGTTTTTT. As protein: CASSLIANTGELFF.

V and J are TRBV5-4 and TRBJ2-7; D not certain. Trimming removed 2 bases at V and 4 bases at J, with 7 bases between. Germline values: CDR1 SGHNT, CDR2 YYREEE (reference sequence). This CDR3 contains 12 residues. CDR3 DNA sequence: TGTGCCAGCAGCTTATCTCTTTACGAGCAGTACGTC. This encodes CASSLSLYEQYV.

The V call is TRBV27, the J call TRBJ1-2; 12 bases agree with TRBD1. Germline V gene sequence: CDR1 MNHEY, CDR2 SMNVEV (reference sequence). This CDR3 has 17 amino acids. V gave up 5 bases and J gave up 3 bases; unmatched junction bases: 10. DNA for the CDR3: TGTGCCAGCAGTCCGGCCGGGACAGGGGGCGAATACTATGGCTACACCTTC. Translated: CASSPAGTGGEYYGYTF.

This chain uses TRBV7-6 with TRBJ2-1, with TRBD2 matching over 8 bases. Germline V lookup: CDR1 SGHVS, CDR2 FNYEAQ. The V and J ends lost 3 bases and 2 bases, in that order; junction bases with no gene match: 6. There are 16 residues in the CDR3. CDR3 protein: CASSFLREGPYNEQFF. In DNA form, the CDR3 reads TGTGCCAGCAGCTTCTTACGGGAGGGCCCCTACAATGAGCAGTTCTTC.